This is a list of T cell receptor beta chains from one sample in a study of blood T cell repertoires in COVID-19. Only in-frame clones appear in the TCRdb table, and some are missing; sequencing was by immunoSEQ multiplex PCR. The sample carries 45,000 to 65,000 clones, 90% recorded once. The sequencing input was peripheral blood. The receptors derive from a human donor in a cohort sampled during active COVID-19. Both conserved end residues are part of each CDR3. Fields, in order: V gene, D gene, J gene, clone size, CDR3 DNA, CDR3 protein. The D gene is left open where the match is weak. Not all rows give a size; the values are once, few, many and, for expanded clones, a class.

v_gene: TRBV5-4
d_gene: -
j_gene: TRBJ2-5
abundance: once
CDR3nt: TGTGCCAGCAGCCCTGAGGGGGGGGGCAGAGAGACCCAGTACTTC
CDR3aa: CASSPEGGGRETQYF

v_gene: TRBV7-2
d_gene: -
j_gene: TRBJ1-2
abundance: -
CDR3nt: TGTGCCAGCAGCTTAGAGCTTTCCACCCGAGATGGCTACACCTTC
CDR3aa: CASSLELSTRDGYTF

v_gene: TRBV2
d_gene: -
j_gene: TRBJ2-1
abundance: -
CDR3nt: TGTGCCAGCATGGACGGGGTCCTTTACAATGAGCAGTTCTTC
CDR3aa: CASMDGVLYNEQFF

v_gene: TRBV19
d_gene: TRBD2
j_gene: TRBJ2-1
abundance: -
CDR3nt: TGTGCCAGTAGTATAGACCAGCGGGGGGCCTACAATGAGCAGTTCTTC
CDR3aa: CASSIDQRGAYNEQFF

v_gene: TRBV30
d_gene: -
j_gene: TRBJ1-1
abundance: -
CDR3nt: -
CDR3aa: CAWRGVGTGNPFF

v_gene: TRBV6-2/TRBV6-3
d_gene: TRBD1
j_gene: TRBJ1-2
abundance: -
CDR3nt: TGTGCCAGCAGCGACCGGGACAGCTATGGCTACACCTTC
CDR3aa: CASSDRDSYGYTF

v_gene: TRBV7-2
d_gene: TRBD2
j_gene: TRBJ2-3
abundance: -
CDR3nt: TGTGCCAGCAGCCTTAGCGGGGGGGCAATCCTCACAGATACGCAGTATTTT
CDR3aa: CASSLSGGAILTDTQYF

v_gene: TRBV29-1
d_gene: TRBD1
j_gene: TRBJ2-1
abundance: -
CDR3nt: TGCAGCGTTGAAGTACAGGGGAAGATGAATGAGCAGTTCTTC
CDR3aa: CSVEVQGKMNEQFF

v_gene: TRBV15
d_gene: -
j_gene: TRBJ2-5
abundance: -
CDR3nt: TGTGCCACCTCTGGGGGGTTGGCCCGGAGGGCCCAGTACTTC
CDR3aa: CATSGGLARRAQYF

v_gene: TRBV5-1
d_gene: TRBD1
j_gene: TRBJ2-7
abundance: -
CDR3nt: TGCGCCAGCAGCTTCTACAGGGGATCCTACGAGCAGTACTTC
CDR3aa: CASSFYRGSYEQYF

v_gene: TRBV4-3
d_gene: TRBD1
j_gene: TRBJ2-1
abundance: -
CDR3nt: TGCGCCAGCAGCCAGGAAGGGGGCTGGCAGTTCTTC
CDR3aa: CASSQEGGWQFF

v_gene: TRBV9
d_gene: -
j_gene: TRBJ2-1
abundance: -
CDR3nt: TGTGCCAGCAGCGGCCGGGTAGGTGAGCAGTTCTTC
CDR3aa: CASSGRVGEQFF

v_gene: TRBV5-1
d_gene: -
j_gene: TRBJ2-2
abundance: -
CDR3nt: TGCGCCAGCAGCTTGGGTTCAGTCGGGGCCGGGGAGCTGTTTTTT
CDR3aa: CASSLGSVGAGELFF

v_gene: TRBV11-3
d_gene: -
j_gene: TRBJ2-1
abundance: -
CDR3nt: TGTGCCAGCAGCTTATCGGCGGGTGAGCAGTTCTTC
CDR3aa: CASSLSAGEQFF

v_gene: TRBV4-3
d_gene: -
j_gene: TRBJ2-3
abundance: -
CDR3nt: TGCGCCAGCAGCCAACGGCCTCCCCCAGAGGTAGATACGCAGTATTTT
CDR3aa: CASSQRPPPEVDTQYF

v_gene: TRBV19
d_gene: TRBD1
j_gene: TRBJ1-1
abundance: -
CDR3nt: TGTGCCAGTAGTACCGAGACAGGGAGCCTGATGAACACTGAAGCTTTCTTT
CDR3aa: CASSTETGSLMNTEAFF

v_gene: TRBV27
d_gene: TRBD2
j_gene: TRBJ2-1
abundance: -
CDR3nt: TGTGCCAGCAGTTTTAGACCGGGAGGGCCGAGTGAGCAGTTCTTC
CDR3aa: CASSFRPGGPSEQFF

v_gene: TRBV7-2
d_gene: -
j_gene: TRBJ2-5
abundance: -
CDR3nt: TGTGCCAGCAGCTTAGAGGGCTCACTAGGGTTTTTGTTGCAGACCCAGTACTTC
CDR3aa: CASSLEGSLGFLLQTQYF

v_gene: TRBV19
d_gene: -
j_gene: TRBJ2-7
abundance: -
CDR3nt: TGTGCCAGTAGTCCTGGTCAACTTCGGGGCGAGCAGTACTTC
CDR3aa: CASSPGQLRGEQYF

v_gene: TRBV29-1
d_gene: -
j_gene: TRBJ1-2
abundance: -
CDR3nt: TGCAGCGTTGAGGTGGCAGAGGACTACACCTTC
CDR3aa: CSVEVAEDYTF

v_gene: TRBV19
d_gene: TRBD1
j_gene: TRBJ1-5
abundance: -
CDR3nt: TGTGCCAGTAGTACCGGGACAGACCAGCCCCAGCATTTT
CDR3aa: CASSTGTDQPQHF

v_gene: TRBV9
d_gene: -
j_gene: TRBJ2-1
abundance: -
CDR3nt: TGTGCCAGCAGCGCTTATACAGGGTACAATGAGCAGTTCTTC
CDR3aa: CASSAYTGYNEQFF

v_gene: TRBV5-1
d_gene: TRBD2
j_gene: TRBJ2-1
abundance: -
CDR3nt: TGCGCCAGCAGCTTGGCACTAGCGGGGGGCGATAGCTCCTACAATGAGCAGTTCTTC
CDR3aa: CASSLALAGGDSSYNEQFF

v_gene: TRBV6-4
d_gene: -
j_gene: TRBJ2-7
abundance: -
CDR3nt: TGTGCCAGCCCTTCCCCCCCGACTAGTAAAACCTACGAGCAGTACTTC
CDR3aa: CASPSPPTSKTYEQYF

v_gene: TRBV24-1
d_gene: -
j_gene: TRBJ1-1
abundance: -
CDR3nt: TGTGCCACCAGTGATTTGCAGGGCACGGTTGGAGCTTTCTTT
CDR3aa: CATSDLQGTVGAFF

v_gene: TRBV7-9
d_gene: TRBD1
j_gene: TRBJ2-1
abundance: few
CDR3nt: TGTGCCAGCACCTGGACAGGATACAATGAGCAGTTCTTC
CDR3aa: CASTWTGYNEQFF

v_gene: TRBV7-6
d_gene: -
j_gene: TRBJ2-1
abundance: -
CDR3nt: TGTGCCAGCAGCTATCCCAGCGATGAGCAGTTCTTC
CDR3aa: CASSYPSDEQFF

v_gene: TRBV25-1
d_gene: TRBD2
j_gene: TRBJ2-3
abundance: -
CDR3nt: TGTGCCAGCAGTGGGGGGGGACTAGCGGCCACAGATACGCAGTATTTT
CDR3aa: CASSGGGLAATDTQYF

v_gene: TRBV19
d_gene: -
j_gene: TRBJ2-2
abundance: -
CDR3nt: TGTGCCAGTAGTATGGGAGTTGTCTCCTCCTTCGGGGAGCTGTTTTTT
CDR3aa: CASSMGVVSSFGELFF

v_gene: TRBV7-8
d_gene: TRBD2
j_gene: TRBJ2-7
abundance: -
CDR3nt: TGTGCCAGCAGCCACCAGCGGGAGCCTCCCTACGAGCAGTACTTC
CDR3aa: CASSHQREPPYEQYF

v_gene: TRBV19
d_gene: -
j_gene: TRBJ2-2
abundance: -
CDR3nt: TGTGCCAGTAGGGTGCGGAGGGGAAGGGTGTCCACCGGGGAGCTGTTTTTT
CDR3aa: CASRVRRGRVSTGELFF

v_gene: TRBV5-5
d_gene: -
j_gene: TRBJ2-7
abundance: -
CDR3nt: TGTGCCAGCAGCTCCAGGGGGGACGAGCAGTACTTC
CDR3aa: CASSSRGDEQYF

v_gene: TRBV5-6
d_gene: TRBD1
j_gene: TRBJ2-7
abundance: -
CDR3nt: TGTGCCAGCAGCATAGGACAGGAGACCTACGAGCAGTACTTC
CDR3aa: CASSIGQETYEQYF

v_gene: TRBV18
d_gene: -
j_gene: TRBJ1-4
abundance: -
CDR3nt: TGTGCCAGCTCACCTACAACAGGGAAGGCGGGAGCAACTAATGAAAAACTGTTTTTT
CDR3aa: CASSPTTGKAGATNEKLFF

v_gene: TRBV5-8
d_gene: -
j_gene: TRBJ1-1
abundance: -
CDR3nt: TGTGCCAGCAGCCAAAACGGACAGCAGACTTCTGAAGCTTTCTTT
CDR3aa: CASSQNGQQTSEAFF

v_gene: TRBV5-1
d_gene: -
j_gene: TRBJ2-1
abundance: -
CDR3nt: TGCGCCAGCAGCTTTAGTTCCCCGGGGGGCCAGAACAATGAGCAGTTCTTC
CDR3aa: CASSFSSPGGQNNEQFF

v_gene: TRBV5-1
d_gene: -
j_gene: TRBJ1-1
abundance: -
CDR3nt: TGCGCCTGTCCAGGGGTAAGGGACACTGAAGCTTTCTTT
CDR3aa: CACPGVRDTEAFF

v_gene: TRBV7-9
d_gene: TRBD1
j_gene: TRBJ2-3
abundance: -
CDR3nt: TGTGCCAGCGGGACAGGGACGGCAGTCCACACAGATACGCAGTATTTT
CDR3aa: CASGTGTAVHTDTQYF

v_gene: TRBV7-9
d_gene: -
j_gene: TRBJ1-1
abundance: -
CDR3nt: TGTGCCAGCAGTTACCGGGGGGGTACTGAAGCTTTCTTT
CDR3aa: CASSYRGGTEAFF

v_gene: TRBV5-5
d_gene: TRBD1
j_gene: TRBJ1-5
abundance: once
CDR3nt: TGTGCCAGCAGCCTTCACGGGCGGACAGGGGGTAATAGCAATCAGCCCCAGCATTTT
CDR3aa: CASSLHGRTGGNSNQPQHF

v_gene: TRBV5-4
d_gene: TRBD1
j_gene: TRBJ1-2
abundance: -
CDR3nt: TGTGCCAGCAGCTTGGAGACAGGGCGAGGAGGCTACACCTTC
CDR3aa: CASSLETGRGGYTF

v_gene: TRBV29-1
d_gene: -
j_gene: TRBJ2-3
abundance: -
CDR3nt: TGCAGCGTTGAAGATCAGGGAGATACGCAGTATTTT
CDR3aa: CSVEDQGDTQYF

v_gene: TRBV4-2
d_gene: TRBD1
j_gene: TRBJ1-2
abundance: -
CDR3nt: TGTGCCAGCAGCCAAGATCTGACAGGGGGCTTGCTCGGCTACACCTTC
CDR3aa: CASSQDLTGGLLGYTF

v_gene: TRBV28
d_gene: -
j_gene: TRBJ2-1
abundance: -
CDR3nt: TGTGCCAGCAGTTTTTCCCGGGCAGGGCTCTACAATGAGCAGTTCTTC
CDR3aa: CASSFSRAGLYNEQFF

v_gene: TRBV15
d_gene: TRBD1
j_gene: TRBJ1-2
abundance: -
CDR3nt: TGTGCCACCGGGACAGGGGGCTATGGCTACACCTTC
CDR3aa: CATGTGGYGYTF

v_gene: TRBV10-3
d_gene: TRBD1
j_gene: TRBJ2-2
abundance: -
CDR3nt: TGTGCCTTAGGACAGGGGGGCACCGGGGAGCTGTTTTTT
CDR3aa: CALGQGGTGELFF

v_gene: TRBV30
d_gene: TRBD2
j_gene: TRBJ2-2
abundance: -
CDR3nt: TGTGCCTGTGGACTAGCGGGAGTCACCGGGGAGCTGTTTTTT
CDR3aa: CACGLAGVTGELFF

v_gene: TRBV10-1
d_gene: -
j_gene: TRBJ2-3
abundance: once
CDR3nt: TGCGCCAGCTCCTCTCGGGACACCCCAGATACGCAGTATTTT
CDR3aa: CASSSRDTPDTQYF

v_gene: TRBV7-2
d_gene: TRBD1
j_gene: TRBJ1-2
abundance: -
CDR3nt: TGTGCCAGCAGCTTAGTTGGACAGGGCGTGAATGGCTACACCTTC
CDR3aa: CASSLVGQGVNGYTF

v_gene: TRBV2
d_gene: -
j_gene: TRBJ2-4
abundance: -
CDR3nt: TGTGCCAGCAGAGACGACAGGCTAGCCAAAAACATTCAGTACTTC
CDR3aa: CASRDDRLAKNIQYF

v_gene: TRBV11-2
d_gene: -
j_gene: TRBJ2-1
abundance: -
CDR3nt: TGTGCCAGCAGCTTCCCCGGAGTTGAGCAGTTCTTC
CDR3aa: CASSFPGVEQFF

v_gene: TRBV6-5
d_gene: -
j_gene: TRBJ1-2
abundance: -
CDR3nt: TGTGCCAGCGGTAGCGCGGTCGGCTACACCTTC
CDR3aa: CASGSAVGYTF

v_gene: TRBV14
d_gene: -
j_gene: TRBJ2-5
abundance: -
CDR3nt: TGTGCCAGCAACTATGTTAACGAAGAGACCCAGTACTTC
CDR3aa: CASNYVNEETQYF

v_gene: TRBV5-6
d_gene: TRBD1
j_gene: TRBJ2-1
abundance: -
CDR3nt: TGTGCCAGCAGCTCGGGGACAGGGTACCCCAATGAGCAGTTCTTC
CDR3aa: CASSSGTGYPNEQFF

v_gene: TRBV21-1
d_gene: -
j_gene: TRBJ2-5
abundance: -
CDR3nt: TGTGCCAGCACCGTGACAGGGGGGACCCAGTACTTC
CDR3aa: CASTVTGGTQYF

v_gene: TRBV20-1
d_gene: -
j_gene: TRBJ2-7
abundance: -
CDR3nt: TGCAGTGCTAGTCTTCGGGGCGAGCAGTACTTC
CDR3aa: CSASLRGEQYF

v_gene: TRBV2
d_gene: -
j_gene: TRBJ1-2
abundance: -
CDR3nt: TGTGCCAGCACCCTAGTGCGAGCTAACTATGGCTACACCTTC
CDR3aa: CASTLVRANYGYTF